This TCR beta chain was captured by sequencing in a study of identical twins. This clonotype has just a few counts. TCRdb ran MiXCR on the 5' RACE reads and lists one entry per CDR3 protein. The sample lists hundreds of thousands of distinct CDR3 sequences; over 9% were seen once. Healthy Caucasians made up all donors. These data also formed part of another study, on yellow fever vaccine responses in identical twins.

The sample was PBMCs. The receptor comes from a woman aged 18-35 years in good health.

The CDR3 coding sequence is TGCGCCAGCGGACCGATCGGGGAGCAGTTCTTC. Amino acid sequence: CASGPIGEQFF. The rearrangement joins TRBV5-1 to TRBJ2-1; no definite D call. Deletions cut 7 bases from V and 10 bases from J, with 12 bases between. CDR1 and CDR2 (germline): SGHRS, YFSETQ. This CDR3 is built from 11 residues.